Listed here is a single T cell receptor (beta chain). Study processing details: Counts of nucleated cells, estimated from reference gene primer amplification, were obtained. Data came from immunoSEQ multiplex PCR; TCRdb stores just in-frame clones and leaves some out. That table gives V, J and clone size, and the DNA gave D and trimming. The sample lists approximately 340,000 clones; roughly 90% were seen once. Each participant's cohort was designated according to participant-reported clinical history. During the 2 weeks before they entered the study, exposed participants had met someone with a PCR-confirmed or clinician-diagnosed COVID-19 case. The entry originates in a study of blood T cell repertoires in COVID-19. V was clipped by 5 bases and J by 2 bases, with 14 bases between them. This CDR3 has 15 residues. CDR1 and CDR2 (germline): SGHAT, FQNNGV.

The receptor was derived from a woman between 40 and 50 years old who had been exposed to COVID-19. Sequencing was carried out using PBMCs or T cells enriched from blood (not recorded which). The rearrangement uses TRBV11-2 and TRBJ2-3, with D tentatively TRBD1 (6 bases). CDR3: CASSAGQSDTDTQYF. The CDR3 bases are TGTGCCAGCAGCGCCGGACAGTCGGACACAGATACGCAGTATTTT.